Listed here are 18 T cell receptor beta chains from one sample, sequenced in a study of blood T cell repertoires in COVID-19. The table came from immunoSEQ multiplex PCR; TCRdb's copy has only in-frame clones and leaves some out. Of 20,000 to 25,000 clones listed, 75% to 95% are singletons. The source material was peripheral blood. The source is a man between 65 and 80 years old with active COVID-19.

The V gene is TRBV7-2, the J gene TRBJ2-7; TRBD2 matches at 9 bases. From germline, CDR1 is SGHTA and CDR2 FQGNSA. The CDR3 has 14 residues. J gave up 2 bases and V 5 bases, and 4 bases lay outside the gene matches. The CDR3 region has the DNA TGTGCCAGCAGCCAGACTAGCGGTCCCTACGAGCAGTACTTC. Translated: CASSQTSGPYEQYF.

The chain has TRBV7-9 and TRBJ1-2; 9 bases map to TRBD1. The V and J ends lost 2 bases and 0 bases, in that order; junction bases with no gene match: 4. CDR3 length equals 16 residues. Germline CDR1 SEHNR, CDR2 FQNEAQ (reference sequence). The CDR3 reads CASSLTQGAANYGYTF. For the CDR3, the DNA is TGTGCCAGCAGCTTAACACAGGGGGCGGCTAACTATGGCTACACCTTC. Full variable domain (missing parts from reference TRBV7-9 and TRBJ1-2): DTGVSQNPRHKITKRGQNVTFRCDPISEHNRLYWYRQTLGQGPEFLTYFQNEAQLEKSRLLSDRFSAERPKGSFSTLEIQRTEQGDSAMYLCASSLTQGAANYGYTFGSGTRLTVV.

The chain is built from TRBV7-9 and TRBJ2-7, with D hard to call. CDR3 length: 12 amino acids. Between the trimmed V and J ends, which lost 1 base and 6 bases, there was a span of 7 bases. Germline V gene sequence: CDR1 SEHNR, CDR2 FQNEAQ (reference sequence). CDR3 DNA sequence: TGTGCCAGCAGCTTAGACAGATCCGAGCAGTACTTC. Translated, it gives CASSLDRSEQYF.

This clone occurred a few times. This sequence joins TRBV5-1 and TRBJ2-1; D may be TRBD2 (5 bases). V lost 4 bases and J lost 6, with 17 bases in between. The germline V gene encodes CDR1 SGHRS and CDR2 YFSETQ. The CDR3 length is 15 residues. CDR3 DNA: TGCGCCAGCAGCCGCCACTTACTAGTTTCCAATGAGCAGTTCTTC. Translation gives CASSRHLLVSNEQFF.

The chain combines TRBV2 with TRBJ2-5, with D possibly being TRBD2 (6 bases). V was trimmed by 8 bases and J by 7 bases, leaving 14 bases between them. Per the germline V gene, CDR1 is SNHLY and CDR2 is FYNNEI. The CDR3 loop spans 12 amino acids. CDR3: CASDTGVATQYF. The CDR3 bases are TGTGCCAGCGACACGGGAGTTGCGACCCAGTACTTC. The full variable domain, completed using reference TRBV2 and TRBJ2-5, is EPEVTQTPSHQVTQMGQEVILRCVPISNHLYFYWYRQILGQKVEFLVSFYNNEISEKSEIFDDQFSVERPDGSNFTLKIRSTKLEDSAMYFCASDTGVATQYFGPGTRLLVL.

V is TRBV3-1 (or the pseudogene TRBV3-2) and J is TRBJ2-1; 16 bases fit TRBD2. Trimming removed 3 bases from V and 4 bases from J; junction bases left unmatched: 3. CDR1 is LGHDT and CDR2 is YNNKEL in the germline V gene (reference sequence). The CDR3 covers 17 residues. CDR3: CASSQGTSGRDYNEQFF. CDR3 DNA: TGTGCCAGCAGCCAGGGGACTAGCGGGAGGGATTACAATGAGCAGTTCTTC.

The chain uses TRBV6-5 and TRBJ2-7; perhaps TRBD2 as D (5 bases). Germline lookup yields CDR1 MNHEY and CDR2 SVGAGI. The CDR3 extends over 13 amino acids. The V end lost 7 bases, the J end lost 4 bases, and 14 bases lay between the germline ends. In DNA form, the CDR3 reads TGTGCCAGCAAGGAGGCGGGCTTTTACGAGCAGTACTTC. Protein product: CASKEAGFYEQYF.

The V gene is TRBV5-1, the J gene TRBJ1-1; D possibly corresponds to TRBD1 (6 bases). The CDR3 loop spans 15 amino acids. V dropped 4 bases and J dropped 4 bases, with 17 bases sitting between them. The germline CDR1 and CDR2 sequences are SGHRS and YFSETQ. The CDR3 nucleotides read TGCGCCAGCAGCCCATTAACAGGGTCGGGCACTGAAGCTTTCTTT. Its translation is CASSPLTGSGTEAFF.

The chain joins TRBV21-1 to TRBJ2-7; the table's TRBD1 call for D was not verified on the DNA. TRBV21-1 is a documented pseudogene. The CDR3 runs 15 residues. The CDR3 sequence is CASSRTVPHLREQYF. The CDR3 DNA reads TGTGCCAGCAGCAGGACAGTTCCTCACCTACGGGAGCAGTACTTC.

This clone was seen more than once but under ten times. The chain recombines TRBV19 with TRBJ1-5; 7 positions agree with TRBD1. The germline CDR1 and CDR2 sequences are LNHDA and SQIVND (reference sequence). The CDR3 totals 14 residues. V was clipped by 6 bases and J by 5 bases; unmatched bases: 7. In nucleotides, the CDR3 is TGTGCCAGTAGGGGTCCCGGGACAGATCAGCCCCAGCATTTT. Encoded protein: CASRGPGTDQPQHF.

The CDR3 sequence is CASSPPTAFTDTQYF. The CDR3 region has the DNA TGTGCCAGCAGCCCACCGACAGCCTTCACAGATACGCAGTATTTT. The chain has TRBV7-2 and TRBJ2-3, with D possibly TRBD1 on 5 matching bases. CDR3 size: 15 residues. Trimming pared 5 bases from V and 2 bases from J, leaving 14 bases between. Germline values: CDR1 SGHTA, CDR2 FQGNSA.

CDR3 region: CASSVGQNTEAFF. Written as DNA, the CDR3 is TGTGCCAGCAGCGTCGGACAGAACACTGAAGCTTTCTTT. The rearrangement links TRBV7-2 to TRBJ1-1; a weak D match, TRBD1 (5 bases). Germline values: CDR1 SGHTA, CDR2 FQGNSA. The V end was cut by 5 bases, the J end by 1 base, with 8 bases between. CDR3 size: 13 residues.

The CDR3 DNA follows: TGTGCCAGCAGCCTGGGACAGAACTATGGCTACACCTTC. This codes for CASSLGQNYGYTF. The chain carries TRBV3-1 (or the pseudogene TRBV3-2) and TRBJ1-2, with TRBD1 matching over 7 bases. Trimming at V came to 4 bases and at J to 2 bases, leaving 1 base not matched to a gene. Germline V gives CDR1 LGHDT, CDR2 YNNKEL (reference sequence). This CDR3 spans 13 amino acids.

V and J are TRBV28 and TRBJ2-1, with TRBD1 matching over 9 bases. The V gene's germline CDR1 is MDHEN and CDR2 SYDVKM. J lost 6 bases, V lost 6 bases, and 6 bases had no gene match. This CDR3 has 14 amino acids. The CDR3 is CASRTGTGFNEQFF. The CDR3 DNA sequence: TGTGCCAGCAGGACTGGGACAGGGTTCAATGAGCAGTTCTTC. Looking up the rest from reference TRBV28 and TRBJ2-1 gives the full variable domain: DVKVTQSSRYLVKRTGEKVFLECVQDMDHENMFWYRQDPGLGLRLIYFSYDVKMKEKGDIPEGYSVSREKKERFSLILESASTNQTSMYLCASRTGTGFNEQFFGPGTRLTVL.

This sequence joins TRBV19 and TRBJ2-3; 9 bases agree with TRBD1. J was trimmed by 4 bases and V by 6 bases; bases with no gene match: 11. The CDR3 has 16 amino acids. Germline V gene sequence: CDR1 LNHDA, CDR2 SQIVND (reference sequence). CDR3 coding DNA: TGTGCCAGTAGCTTGAGACGGACAGGGGAGGCAGATACGCAGTATTTT. It encodes CASSLRRTGEADTQYF.

V usage is TRBV7-9 and J usage is TRBJ1-5; no firm D call. Trimming removed 11 bases from V and 5 bases from J, with 16 bases in between. The CDR3 has 13 residues. Germline values: CDR1 SEHNR, CDR2 FQNEAQ (reference sequence). The CDR3 loop is CAVSGQLDQPQHF. CDR3 coding DNA: TGTGCCGTGAGCGGGCAGCTGGATCAGCCCCAGCATTTT.

This chain connects TRBV7-2 to TRBJ2-1; 9 positions match TRBD2. In germline, CDR1 is SGHTA, CDR2 FQGNSA. This CDR3 spans 17 amino acids. The ends lost 4 bases at V and 0 bases at J; junction bases unmatched: 7. CDR3 DNA sequence: TGTGCCAGCAGCTCGGACGCGGGGGGGAGCTCCTACAATGAGCAGTTCTTC. Amino acid sequence: CASSSDAGGSSYNEQFF.

The table lists this clone with a count of one. This rearrangement joins TRBV3-1 (or the pseudogene TRBV3-2) to TRBJ2-2; no definite D call. The V gene's germline CDR1 is LGHDT and CDR2 YNNKEL (reference sequence). The CDR3 contains 13 residues. V was clipped by 2 bases and J by 7 bases, with 8 bases between them. The CDR3 loop is CASSQTVSGELFF. The CDR3 coding sequence is TGTGCCAGCAGCCAAACCGTCAGCGGGGAGCTGTTTTTT.